The clone carrying this TCR beta chain appeared a few times. No antigen is known for it. Targeted sequencing depth ranged from 1 in 200,000 to 1 in 1 million T cells. Sequenced by immunoSEQ multiplex PCR; TCRdb stores in-frame clones only, minus some. The sample lists fewer than 400,000 clones; 67% were seen once. Germline V gene sequence: CDR1 LGHNA, CDR2 YNFKEQ. Losses at the gene ends were 4 bases for V and 5 bases for J; bases not matched to a gene: 8. The CDR3 contains 15 residues. These data come from a study of cytotoxic CD8 clonotypes in ibrutinib-treated CLL. Study background: Treatment had run for a median roughly 12 months, range 6 to 36, when response samples were taken. Study results and caveats: Private clonotypes, not public ones, expanded at ibrutinib response. Patients had baseline clonality above age-matched healthy donors, and this clonality moved with circulating CD8+ T-cell counts.

The clonotype comes from a human donor with chronic lymphocytic leukemia. J is TRBJ2-7 and V is TRBV4-2; 10 nucleotides line up with TRBD1. The specimen was PBMCs, collected after 36 months of ibrutinib treatment. In DNA form, the CDR3 reads TGTGCCAGCAGCCGGTCAGGACAGGGGGACCACGAGCAGTACTTC. Translating it yields CASSRSGQGDHEQYF.